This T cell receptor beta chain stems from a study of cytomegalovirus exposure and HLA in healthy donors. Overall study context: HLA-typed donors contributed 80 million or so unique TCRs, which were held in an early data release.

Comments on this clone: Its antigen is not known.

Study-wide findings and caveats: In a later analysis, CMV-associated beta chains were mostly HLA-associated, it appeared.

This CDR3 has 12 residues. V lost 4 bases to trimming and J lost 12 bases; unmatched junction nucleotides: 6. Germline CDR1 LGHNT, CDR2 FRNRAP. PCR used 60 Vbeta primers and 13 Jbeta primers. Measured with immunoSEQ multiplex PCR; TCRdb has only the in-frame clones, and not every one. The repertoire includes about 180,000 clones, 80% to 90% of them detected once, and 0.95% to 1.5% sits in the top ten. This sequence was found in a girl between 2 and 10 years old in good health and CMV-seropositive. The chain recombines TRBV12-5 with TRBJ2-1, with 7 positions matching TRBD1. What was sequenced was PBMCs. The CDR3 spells CASGSPGGRQFF. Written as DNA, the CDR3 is TGTGCTAGTGGTTCCCCAGGGGGTCGGCAGTTCTTC.